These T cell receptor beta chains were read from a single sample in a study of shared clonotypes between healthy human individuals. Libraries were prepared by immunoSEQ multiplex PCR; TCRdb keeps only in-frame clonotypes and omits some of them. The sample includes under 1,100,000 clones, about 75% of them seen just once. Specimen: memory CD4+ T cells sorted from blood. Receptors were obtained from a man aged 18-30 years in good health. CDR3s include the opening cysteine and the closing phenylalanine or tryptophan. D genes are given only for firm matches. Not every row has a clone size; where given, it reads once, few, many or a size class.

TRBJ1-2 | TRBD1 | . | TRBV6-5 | TGTGCCAGCAGGCCGGACAGGGCCAACTATGGCTACACCTTC | CASRPDRANYGYTF
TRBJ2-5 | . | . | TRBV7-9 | TGTGCCAGCAGCTCCCGGTGGGGTGAGACCCAGTACTTC | CASSSRWGETQYF
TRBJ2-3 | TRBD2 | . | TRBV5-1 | TGCGCCAGCAGCTCCCTGTCGGGGGGAAACGTGGATACGCAGTATTTT | CASSSLSGGNVDTQYF
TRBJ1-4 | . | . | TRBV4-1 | TGCGCCAGCAGCCATGAGACAGCAACTAATGAAAAACTGTTTTTT | CASSHETATNEKLFF
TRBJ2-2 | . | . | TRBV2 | TGTGCCAGCAGGGGGTTTCGGGGAGGCACCGGGGAGCTGTTTTTT | CASRGFRGGTGELFF
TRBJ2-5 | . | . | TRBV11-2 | TGTGCCAGCAGCGTACAGCCCCAAGAGACCCAGTACTTC | CASSVQPQETQYF
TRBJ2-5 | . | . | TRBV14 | TGTGCCAGCAGCCCTCTAGGAGTCCAAGAGACCCAGTACTTC | CASSPLGVQETQYF
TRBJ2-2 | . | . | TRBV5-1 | TGCGCCAGCAGCTTGGGAGACTCAACGAACACCGGGGAGCTGTTTTTT | CASSLGDSTNTGELFF
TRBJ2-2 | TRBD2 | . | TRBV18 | TGTGCCAGCTCACCACGCATAGCGGGGGGATTATCGAACACCGGGGAGCTGTTTTTT | CASSPRIAGGLSNTGELFF
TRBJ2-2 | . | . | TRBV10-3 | TGTGCCACTGAGGCGGTACAGGGTCCTTTCACCGGGGAGCTGTTTTTT | CATEAVQGPFTGELFF
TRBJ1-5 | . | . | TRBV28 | TGTGCCAGCAGTTTATCTCGGGAACAGCCCCAGCATTTT | CASSLSREQPQHF
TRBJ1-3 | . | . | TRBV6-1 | TGTGCCAGCAGTGAAGGAGGGAGCTCTGGAAACACCATATATTTT | CASSEGGSSGNTIYF
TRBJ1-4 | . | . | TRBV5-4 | TGTGCCAGCAGCTGGGCAACTAATGAAAAACTGTTTTTT | CASSWATNEKLFF
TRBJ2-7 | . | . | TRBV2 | TGTGCCAGCAATCGGGACCGCAGCTCCTACGAGCAGTACTTC | CASNRDRSSYEQYF
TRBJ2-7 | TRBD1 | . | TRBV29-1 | TGCAGCGCGATCCCGGGACAGGGTAGCAGCCTATACGAGCAGTACTTC | CSAIPGQGSSLYEQYF
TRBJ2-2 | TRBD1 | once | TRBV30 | TGTGCCTGGAGGGGACAGGGGAGGACCAACACCGGGGAGCTGTTTTTT | CAWRGQGRTNTGELFF
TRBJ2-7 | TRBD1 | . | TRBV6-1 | TGTGCCAGCAGTGACAGGGGGCACGAGCAGTACTTC | CASSDRGHEQYF
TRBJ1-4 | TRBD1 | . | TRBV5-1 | TGCGCCAGCAGCTTGGCGGGACAGGGTGATGAAAAACTGTTTTTT | CASSLAGQGDEKLFF
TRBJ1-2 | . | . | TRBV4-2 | TGTGCCAGCAGCCAAGAGGCGGGACAAGATGGCTACACCTTC | CASSQEAGQDGYTF
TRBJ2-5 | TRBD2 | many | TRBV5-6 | TGTGCCAGCAGCTTGGGGACTAGCGGAGGGGGAGAGACCCAGTACTTC | CASSLGTSGGGETQYF
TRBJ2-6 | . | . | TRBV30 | TGTGCCTGGAGTGCCGGTGAATGGGCTGGGGCCAACGTCCTGACTTTC | CAWSAGEWAGANVLTF
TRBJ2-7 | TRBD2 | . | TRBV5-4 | TGTGCCAGCAGCTTGGGGCCAGCGGGAGGGTACGAGCAGTACTTC | CASSLGPAGGYEQYF
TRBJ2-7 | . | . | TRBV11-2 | TGTGCCAGCAACCCGAGGGTCGGGAGCGAGCAGTACTTC | CASNPRVGSEQYF
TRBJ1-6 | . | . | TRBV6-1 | TGTGCCAGCAGTGAAGGGGGCTCGGGTAATTCACCCCTCCACTTT | CASSEGGSGNSPLHF
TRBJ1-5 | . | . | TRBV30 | TGTGCCTGGAGTGTAGGGCAGGAGGGTCAGCCCCAGCATTTT | CAWSVGQEGQPQHF
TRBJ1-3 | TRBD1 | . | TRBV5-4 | TGTGCCAGCAGCTTGCCGGGACAGCCAAACACCATATATTTT | CASSLPGQPNTIYF
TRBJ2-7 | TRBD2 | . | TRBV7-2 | TGTGCCAGCTCCAGCGCTAGGACTAGCGGGCCTAGCTCCTACGAGCAGTACTTC | CASSSARTSGPSSYEQYF
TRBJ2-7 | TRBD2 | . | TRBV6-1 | TGTGCCAGCAGGGTCTCTAGCGGGGGTTCCTACGAGCAGTACTTC | CASRVSSGGSYEQYF
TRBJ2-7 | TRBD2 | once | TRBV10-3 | TGTGCCGTCAGACTAGCGGGCGCCTACGAGCAGTACTTC | CAVRLAGAYEQYF
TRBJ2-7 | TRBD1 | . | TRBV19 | TGTGCCAGTAGTATTCATCCGGGACAGGGATCGGGCGAGCAGTACTTC | CASSIHPGQGSGEQYF
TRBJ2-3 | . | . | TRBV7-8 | TGTGCCTCGGGGCAGGGCACAGATACGCAGTATTTT | CASGQGTDTQYF
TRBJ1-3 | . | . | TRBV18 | TGTGCCAGCTCAGCGAGTGAGGGGACTGGAAACACCATATATTTT | CASSASEGTGNTIYF
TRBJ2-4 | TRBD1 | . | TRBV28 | TGTGCCAGCAGTCTGGCCGGGACAGCAAACATTCAGTACTTC | CASSLAGTANIQYF
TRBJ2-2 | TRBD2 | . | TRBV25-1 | TGTGCCAGCAGTGGGCTAGCGGGGGCCCTAACCGGGGAGCTGTTTTTT | CASSGLAGALTGELFF
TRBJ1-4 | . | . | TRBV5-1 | TGCGCCAGCAGCCCCGGCTCAGGAGCAGGGATTAAGGAAAAACTGTTTTTT | CASSPGSGAGIKEKLFF
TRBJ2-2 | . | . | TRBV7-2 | TGTGCCAGCAGCTTAGCCCTAACAGGGTCCGGGGAGCTGTTTTTT | CASSLALTGSGELFF
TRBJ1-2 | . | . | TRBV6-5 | TGTGCCAGCAGTTACTCACGGGATTCATCATCTGGCTACACCTTC | CASSYSRDSSSGYTF
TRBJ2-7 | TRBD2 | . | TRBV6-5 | TGTGCCAGTACGGGAGGGAGGGCCTACGAGCAGTACTTC | CASTGGRAYEQYF
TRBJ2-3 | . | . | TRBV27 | TGTGCCAGCAGTCTCGGGGTCACAGATACGCAGTATTTT | CASSLGVTDTQYF
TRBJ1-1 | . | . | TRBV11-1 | TGTGCCAGCAGTCGGGTAGGCTCTGAAGCTTTCTTT | CASSRVGSEAFF